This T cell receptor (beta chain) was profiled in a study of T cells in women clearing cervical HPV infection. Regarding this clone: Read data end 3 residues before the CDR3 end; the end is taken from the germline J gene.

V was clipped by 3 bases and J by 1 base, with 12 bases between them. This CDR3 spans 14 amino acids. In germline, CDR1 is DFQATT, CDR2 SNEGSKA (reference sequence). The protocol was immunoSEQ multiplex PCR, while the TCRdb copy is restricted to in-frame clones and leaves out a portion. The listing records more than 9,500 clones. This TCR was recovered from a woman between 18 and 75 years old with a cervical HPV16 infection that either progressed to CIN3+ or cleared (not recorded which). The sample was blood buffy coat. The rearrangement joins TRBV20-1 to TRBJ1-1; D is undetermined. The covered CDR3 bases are TGCAGTGCTAGGGGCAGGAGTGGGAACACTGAA. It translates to CSARGRSGNTE. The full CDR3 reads CSARGRSGNTEAFF.